This TCR beta chain was recovered during a study of tumor-infiltrating lymphocytes in localized non-small cell lung cancer. As for the study in general: Resected tumor was paired with non-adjacent uninvolved lung from the same patient.

Whole-study findings and limits: Different pieces of the same tissue went to different assays, confounding technical variation with intratumor heterogeneity. IM1 and IM2 tumors showed no difference in T-cell fraction. Only some patients had TCR sequencing, depending on available tissue.

In this sample, this clone turned up a few times. Antigen specificity is unknown. Between the trimmed V and J ends, which lost 8 bases and 1 base, there was a span of 12 bases. Germline-derived CDR1 and CDR2 are MNHNS and SASEGT. The CDR3 loop spans 13 amino acids. Assay: immunoSEQ multiplex PCR; the TCRdb copy retains only in-frame clones and omits some. There are 20,000 to 25,000 clones in the sample; around 64% occur only once, and approximately 5.4% lies in the top ten. The sample taken for sequencing was lung tumor tissue. The V gene is TRBV6-1, the J gene TRBJ2-7; perhaps D is TRBD1 or TRBD2 (5 bases each). The clonotype comes from a human donor with non-small cell lung cancer. Written as DNA, the CDR3 is TGTGCCAGCGGGAGACAGACGTCCTACGAGCAGTACTTC. Translated: CASGRQTSYEQYF.